Shown below are 15 T cell receptor beta chains from a single sample sequenced in a study of spatial heterogeneity in lung cancer. Time point here: sample taken at primary tumor resection. MiXCR, run by TCRdb on the 5' RACE reads, gives a single entry per CDR3 protein. The table records about 9,500 distinct CDR3 sequences, over 11% of them present only once. The antigens for these receptors are not known. Broader study findings: Counts of expanded alpha and beta TCRs within tumors tracked the tumor nonsynonymous mutation count.

The sequencing used lung tumor tissue, collected at surgery. The source is a male donor with early-stage non-small cell lung cancer.

In this sample, this clonotype turned up many times. The V gene is TRBV14, the J gene TRBJ1-1, with D uncertain. The germline CDR1 and CDR2 sequences are SGHDN and FVKESK. The CDR3 spans 14 residues. The germline V and J ends were trimmed by 3 bases and 1 base, with 9 bases remaining between them. In DNA form, the CDR3 reads TGTGCCAGCAGCCACAGAGTTAGGAACACTGAAGCTTTCTTT. It is translated as CASSHRVRNTEAFF.

The table lists this clonotype with many counts. The V call is TRBV5-1, the J call TRBJ2-2; D gene ambiguous. The CDR3 consists of 14 residues. The germline V and J ends were trimmed by 1 base and 3 bases, with 7 bases remaining between them. Germline CDR1 is SGHRS and CDR2 is YFSETQ. The CDR3 coding sequence is TGCGCCAGCAGCTTGCAGGCGGACACCGGGGAGCTGTTTTTT. Translated, it gives CASSLQADTGELFF.

The V call is TRBV7-8, the J call TRBJ1-1; D ambiguous. The CDR3 is 17 amino acids. The germline CDR1 and CDR2 sequences are SGHVS and FQNEAQ. Trimming took 5 bases from V and 3 from J, leaving 22 bases between them. The CDR3 DNA reads TGTGCCAGCAGCCTGTTCAAAGGGAGGGTCACGGACACTGAAGCTTTCTTT. This translates into CASSLFKGRVTDTEAFF.

In this sample, this clonotype turned up many times. The V and J genes are TRBV7-2 and TRBJ2-7, with D tentatively TRBD2 (6 bases). The CDR3 sequence is 15 residues long. Trimming took off 5 bases at V and 2 bases at J, with 16 bases between the two ends. Looked up from germline, CDR1 is SGHTA and CDR2 is FQGNSA. The CDR3 sequence: CASSLASVTPYEQYF. In DNA form, the CDR3 reads TGTGCCAGCAGCCTCGCTAGCGTAACCCCCTACGAGCAGTACTTC.

The chain employs TRBV19 and TRBJ2-2; D is undetermined. Germline V gene data show CDR1 as LNHDA and CDR2 as SQIVND (reference sequence). V was pared by 9 bases and J by 4 bases, with 12 bases between. The CDR3 extends over 13 amino acids. The CDR3 sequence: CASASRSTGELFF. CDR3 sequence (DNA): TGTGCCAGCGCGAGCAGATCCACCGGGGAGCTGTTTTTT.

There are many counts of this clonotype. CDR3 in amino acids: CASSEGAGQRYSNQPQHF. CDR3 bases: TGTGCCAGCAGTGAAGGAGCGGGACAACGTTATAGCAATCAGCCCCAGCATTTT. The V and J genes are TRBV2 and TRBJ1-5, with D perhaps matching TRBD1 (6 bases). V dropped 1 base and J dropped 0 bases, with 16 bases sitting between them. CDR3 length: 18 residues. The germline gives CDR1 SNHLY, CDR2 FYNNEI.

This clonotype was observed at least ten times. The chain recombines TRBV18 with TRBJ1-2, with TRBD1 matching 11 bases. The CDR3 sequence is 13 residues long. The V gene's germline CDR1 is KGHSH and CDR2 LQKENI. Trimming removed 5 bases from V and 8 bases from J; junction bases left unmatched: 4. The chain's CDR3 is CASSAGTGGGYTF. DNA for the CDR3: TGTGCCAGCTCAGCTGGGACAGGGGGAGGCTACACCTTC.

By frequency in the sample, this clonotype is medium-sized. This chain links TRBV6-1 with TRBJ2-2, with TRBD1 matching 7 bases. Trimming removed 3 bases from V and 0 bases from J; junction bases left unmatched: 13. CDR3 size: 19 residues. The germline gives CDR1 MNHNS, CDR2 SASEGT. CDR3 protein: CASSENRQGFIANTGELFF. The CDR3 DNA is TGTGCCAGCAGTGAGAACAGACAGGGATTCATCGCGAACACCGGGGAGCTGTTTTTT.

In its sample, this clonotype was seen many times. V and J are TRBV6-2 or TRBV6-3 and TRBJ1-1; D gene uncertain. Germline V lookup: CDR1 MNHEY, CDR2 SVGEGT. The V end was cut by 5 bases, the J end by 4 bases, with 8 bases between. The CDR3 spans 12 residues. The DNA of the CDR3 is TGTGCCAGCAGTCAGGTAGGCACTGAAGCTTTCTTT. Translation: CASSQVGTEAFF.

In its sample, this clonotype was seen many times. This chain joins TRBV20-1 and TRBJ2-7; unclear D gene. Per the germline V gene, CDR1 is DFQATT and CDR2 is SNEGSKA (reference sequence). Trimming stripped 3 bases from V and 2 bases from J, with 11 bases between. The CDR3 consists of 13 residues. CDR3 sequence reads: CSARGGGPYEQYF. The CDR3 nucleotides are TGCAGTGCTAGGGGCGGTGGTCCCTACGAGCAGTACTTC.

V is TRBV20-1 and J is TRBJ2-5; 7 bases are shared with TRBD2. Germline V gene lookup returns CDR1 DFQATT and CDR2 SNEGSKA (reference sequence). CDR3 size: 16 residues. Losses at the gene ends were 0 bases for V and 2 bases for J; bases not matched to a gene: 9. The CDR3 is CSARDLGSSGQETQYF. The CDR3 DNA sequence: TGCAGTGCTAGAGATTTAGGTTCTAGCGGACAAGAGACCCAGTACTTC.

This clonotype was seen repeatedly, ten times or more. This rearrangement joins TRBV11-1 to TRBJ2-3, with TRBD1 matching 9 bases. With 4 bases clipped from V and 0 bases from J, the junction kept 11 bases outside the gene matches. This CDR3 has 18 amino acids. CDR1 SGHAT and CDR2 FQDESV come from the germline V gene (reference sequence). The DNA for the CDR3 is TGTGCCAGCAGCTCGCCCAAACAGGGGGCTGGGAGCACAGATACGCAGTATTTT. Encoded protein: CASSSPKQGAGSTDTQYF.

This clonotype came up many times. The chain joins TRBV12-3 or TRBV12-4 to TRBJ1-5; no firm D call. The ends were cut back, 5 bases at V and 6 bases at J, with 17 bases in the middle. This CDR3 comprises 15 residues. For the CDR3, the DNA is TGTGCCAGCAGTCCGATGGACGGTGCCGCTCAGCCCCAGCATTTT. It translates to CASSPMDGAAQPQHF.

V usage is TRBV29-1 and J usage is TRBJ1-1; 8 nucleotides agree with TRBD1. Trimming removed 7 bases from V and 1 base from J; junction bases left unmatched: 8. CDR3 length equals 14 residues. The V gene's germline CDR1 is SQVTM and CDR2 ANQGSEA. CDR3 coding DNA: TGCAGCGCTTGGACAGGGCAGGCGAACACTGAAGCTTTCTTT. Its translation is CSAWTGQANTEAFF.

This clonotype was counted many times. This rearrangement joins TRBV7-2 to TRBJ2-5, with 7 bases fitting TRBD2. This CDR3 has 14 amino acids. J gave up 5 bases and V 4 bases, and 7 bases lay outside the gene matches. Germline V CDR1 and CDR2: SGHTA, FQGNSA. The CDR3 DNA sequence: TGTGCCAGCAGCTGGGGACTGGGAGGGGAGACCCAGTACTTC. This encodes CASSWGLGGETQYF.